This TCR beta chain was identified during a study of regulatory T cells in long-lasting Graves disease. This clonotype was picked up many times. With iRepertoire HTBI primers and Arm-PCR of CDR3 regions, TCR beta libraries were built. TCRdb used MiXCR to reprocess the multiplex PCR reads, holding one entry per CDR3 protein. Of roughly 500,000 distinct CDR3 sequences listed, 12% are singletons. As for time point: newly diagnosed GD, antithyroid drugs for less than 3 months. Generation of the TCR library employed RNA extracted from PBMCs. Germline V lookup: CDR1 SNHLY, CDR2 FYNNEI. The V and J ends lost 8 bases and 9 bases, in that order; junction bases with no gene match: 16. The CDR3 consists of 15 residues. The sample also formed part of further work on T cells in Graves' hyperthyroidism and ophthalmopathy.

This clonotype originated in a woman aged 25 to 39 with Graves disease. This chain links TRBV2 with TRBJ2-1, with 7 bases fitting TRBD1. The source material was peripheral blood mononuclear cells (PBMCs), sampled at new diagnosis, from a patient treated with antithyroid drugs. The CDR3 DNA sequence: TGTGCCAGCCTGACTGCATCCACAGGGGCAGGTGAGCAGTTCTTC. Its translation is CASLTASTGAGEQFF.